The sequence of this T cell receptor (beta chain) was determined in a study of T cells in Graves' hyperthyroidism and ophthalmopathy. The investigators amplified TCR beta CDR3 regions from RNA transcripts. Carried out on the TCR CDR3, a first-round RT-PCR used the HTBI primer set. Using its own MiXCR run on the multiplex PCR reads, TCRdb lists one record per CDR3 protein. The repertoire consists of about 400,000 distinct CDR3 sequences, with under 15% occurring once and the leading ten covering approximately 30%. Based on clinical symptoms, serum thyroxine and TRAb, thyroid ultrasound and orbital computed tomography, diagnoses were reached. Trimming left V 7 bases short and J 5 bases short, with 14 bases between. In germline, CDR1 is MNHEY, CDR2 SMNVEV (reference sequence). The CDR3 is made up of 13 amino acids. In this sample, this clonotype turned up many times.

The sequence came from a woman aged 25 to 39 with Graves' hyperthyroidism. Input material: blood. The chain joins TRBV27 to TRBJ1-1; tentative D call: TRBD1 (5 bases). CDR3 protein: CASTTRGRTEAFF. In DNA, the CDR3 is TGTGCCAGCACTACACGGGGGAGGACTGAAGCTTTCTTT.